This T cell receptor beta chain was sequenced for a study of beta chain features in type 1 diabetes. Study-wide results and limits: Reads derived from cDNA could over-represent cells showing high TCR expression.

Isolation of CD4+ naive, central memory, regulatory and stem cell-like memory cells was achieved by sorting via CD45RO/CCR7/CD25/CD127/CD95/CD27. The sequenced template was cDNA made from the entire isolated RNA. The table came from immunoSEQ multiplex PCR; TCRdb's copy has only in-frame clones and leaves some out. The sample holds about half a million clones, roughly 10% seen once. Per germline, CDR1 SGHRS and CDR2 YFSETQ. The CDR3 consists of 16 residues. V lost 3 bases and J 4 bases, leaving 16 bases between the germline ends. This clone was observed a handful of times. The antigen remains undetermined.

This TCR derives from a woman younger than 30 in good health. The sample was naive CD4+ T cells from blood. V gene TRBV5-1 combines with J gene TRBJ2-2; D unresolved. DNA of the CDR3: TGCGCCAGCAGCTCCGATCGCTCGAGACTCACCGGGGAGCTGTTTTTT. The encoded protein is CASSSDRSRLTGELFF.